This T cell receptor (beta chain) appears in the sequencing data of a study of blood T cell repertoires in COVID-19. Whole-study context: Whether acute or convalescent, the COVID-19 samples came from the United States, Italy and Spain. Nucleic acid was either cDNA or gDNA, and it came from T cells, B-cell-depleted T cells, or PBMCs.

In the authors' workflow: Estimates of nucleated cell counts were drawn from the amplification of reference gene primers. Data came from immunoSEQ multiplex PCR; TCRdb stores just in-frame clones and leaves some out. The DNA gave D and trimming, while V, J and clone size come from that table. The data hold over 85,000 clones, with 75% to 85% observed a single time. Germline V gene lookup returns CDR1 SGHTA and CDR2 FQGNSA. The CDR3 is 15 amino acids. V lost 3 bases, J lost 0 bases, and 2 bases stayed unmatched. The specimen sequenced was peripheral blood. The clonotype originates from a man aged 55-75 years with acute or convalescent COVID-19. V gene TRBV7-2 combines with J gene TRBJ2-3, with 8 bases matching TRBD2. CDR3 DNA: TGTGCCAGCAGCTTTAGCGGGGCTAGCACAGATACGCAGTATTTT. Residues: CASSFSGASTDTQYF.